This T cell receptor (beta chain) was retrieved from a study of blood T cell repertoires in COVID-19. Original data processing: Using reference gene primer amplification, nucleated cell counts were estimated. Sequencing used immunoSEQ multiplex PCR; TCRdb keeps in-frame clones, though not all of them. That table furnishes V, J and clone size, whereas the DNA furnished D and trimming. This table has some 190,000 clones, about 88% appearing once. This CDR3 region has 14 residues. The germline V gene encodes CDR1 SNHLY and CDR2 FYNNEI. V dropped 3 bases and J dropped 4 bases, with 12 bases sitting between them.

This clonotype originated in a woman over 75 with acute or convalescent COVID-19. The chain combines TRBV2 with TRBJ2-5, with D possibly being TRBD2 (6 bases). The sequenced sample consisted of peripheral blood. CDR3 nucleotide sequence: TGTGCCAGCAGTGAGGTGATGGGAGGAGAGACCCAGTACTTC. Its translation is CASSEVMGGETQYF.